These 25 T cell receptor beta chains were all obtained from the same sample, sequenced in a study of cytomegalovirus exposure and HLA in healthy donors. PCR primers comprised 60 Vbeta and 13 Jbeta primers. Sequenced by immunoSEQ multiplex PCR; TCRdb stores in-frame clones only, minus some. The sample holds more than 95,000 clones, 70% to 80% seen once. Specimen: PBMCs. The origin of the receptors is a man aged 50-60 years in good health and CMV-seropositive.

This clone was picked up a small number of times. The gene calls are TRBV28 and TRBJ1-1; possible D gene TRBD1, 6 bases. The V gene lost 3 bases and the J gene lost 5 bases, with 16 bases spanning the gap. This CDR3 comprises 15 residues. Germline CDR1 and CDR2: MDHEN and SYDVKM. The CDR3 loop is CASSLVVGGGTEAFF. CDR3 DNA sequence: TGTGCCAGCAGTTTGGTGGTAGGGGGGGGTACTGAAGCTTTCTTT. Filled out from reference TRBV28 and TRBJ1-1, the complete variable domain reads DVKVTQSSRYLVKRTGEKVFLECVQDMDHENMFWYRQDPGLGLRLIYFSYDVKMKEKGDIPEGYSVSREKKERFSLILESASTNQTSMYLCASSLVVGGGTEAFFGQGTRLTVV.

The chain links TRBV6-6 to TRBJ2-3; perhaps TRBD1 as D (5 bases). The V end lost 8 bases, the J end lost 4 bases, and 13 bases lay between the germline ends. The CDR3 is 13 residues long. From germline, CDR1 is MNHNY and CDR2 SVGAGI (reference sequence). As DNA, the CDR3 is TGTGCCAGCGGGGCTGCAGAGGCAGATACGCAGTATTTT. Residues: CASGAAEADTQYF.

The V and J genes are TRBV5-4 and TRBJ2-7; D is ambiguous. CDR1 and CDR2 (germline): SGHNT, YYREEE (reference sequence). The V gene lost 0 bases and the J gene lost 6 bases, with 10 bases spanning the gap. The CDR3 is 13 amino acids. The CDR3 DNA follows: TGTGCCAGCAGCTTGGGAGAATCGCTCGAGCAGTACTTC. This translates into CASSLGESLEQYF.

This clone appeared many times. The chain employs TRBV10-3 and TRBJ2-7; no reliable D call. Germline values: CDR1 ENHRY, CDR2 SYGVKD. The CDR3 totals 14 residues. Trimming removed 0 bases at V and 5 bases at J, with 11 bases between. CDR3 in DNA: TGTGCCATCAGTGAGTCTCGTGATCGGGACGAGCAGTACTTC. Its protein product is CAISESRDRDEQYF.

The chain employs TRBV5-1 and TRBJ2-5; possibly TRBD2 for D (6 bases). Per germline, CDR1 SGHRS and CDR2 YFSETQ. V lost 0 bases, J lost 4 bases, and 13 bases lay in between. The CDR3 totals 15 residues. The CDR3 spells CASSLAGGGGETQYF. DNA for the CDR3: TGCGCCAGCAGCTTGGCCGGGGGAGGTGGAGAGACCCAGTACTTC.

The chain has TRBV28 and TRBJ1-2, with 7 bases that match TRBD1. Germline CDR1 and CDR2: MDHEN and SYDVKM. The CDR3 is made up of 13 amino acids. Trimming cost V 3 bases and J 6 bases; bases outside gene matches: 4. The DNA for the CDR3 is TGTGCCAGCAGTTTTGACAGGGTAAATGGCTACACCTTC. This encodes CASSFDRVNGYTF.

In this sample, this clone turned up once. The chain couples TRBV30 to TRBJ1-6; TRBD1 matches at 10 bases. V lost 2 bases and J lost 3; bases outside the gene matches: 10. This CDR3 has 18 amino acids. Germline CDR1 is GTSNPN and CDR2 is SVGIG (reference sequence). CDR3 sequence reads: CAWSPGTGVFRYNSPLHF. The CDR3 nucleotides read TGTGCCTGGAGTCCCGGGACAGGGGTTTTTCGCTATAATTCACCCCTCCACTTT.

This clone came up many times. V gene TRBV6-1 combines with J gene TRBJ1-1; D is unclear. The germline V and J ends were trimmed by 5 bases and 11 bases, with 12 bases remaining between them. The length of the CDR3 is 11 residues. The germline CDR1 and CDR2 sequences are MNHNS and SASEGT. The CDR3 DNA follows: TGTGCCAGCAGTCCCCTGACACCCGCTTTCTTT. It specifies CASSPLTPAFF.

The rearrangement joins TRBV28 to TRBJ2-6, with TRBD2 matching over 8 bases. The ends lost 6 bases at V and 3 bases at J; junction bases unmatched: 7. The CDR3 is made up of 16 amino acids. Germline loops: CDR1 MDHEN, CDR2 SYDVKM. This CDR3 is CASRLADELGANVLTF. DNA for the CDR3: TGTGCCAGCAGACTAGCGGACGAACTTGGGGCCAACGTCCTGACTTTC.

This clone has only a few counts. The rearrangement joins TRBV7-9 to TRBJ2-1; 10 bases line up with TRBD2. Germline trimming cut 4 bases from V and 8 bases from J; bases unmatched to any gene: 11. The germline V gene has CDR1 SEHNR and CDR2 FQNEAQ (reference sequence). This CDR3 has 16 amino acids. The CDR3 DNA sequence: TGTGCCAGCAGCTCGGCTAGCGGGGGCCCTTTGGATGAGCAGTTCTTC. Its translation: CASSSASGGPLDEQFF.

This chain links TRBV6-5 with TRBJ2-7; TRBD1 is a possible D gene (6 bases). Trimming pared 0 bases from V and 0 bases from J, leaving 12 bases between. CDR1 and CDR2 (germline): MNHEY, SVGAGI. The CDR3 is made up of 16 amino acids. As DNA, the CDR3 is TGTGCCAGCAGTTACTCCCGGGAAGGGGGCTCCTACGAGCAGTACTTC. As protein: CASSYSREGGSYEQYF.

This chain uses TRBV5-1 with TRBJ1-4; possible D gene TRBD1, 5 bases. Per the germline V gene, CDR1 is SGHRS and CDR2 is YFSETQ. The CDR3 covers 15 residues. The ends were cut back, 4 bases at V and 3 bases at J, with 13 bases in the middle. The CDR3 is CASSPLGLANEKLFF. In DNA form, the CDR3 reads TGCGCCAGCAGCCCCCTGGGGCTAGCTAATGAAAAACTGTTTTTT.

V is TRBV27 and J is TRBJ1-5; possibly TRBD1 for D (5 bases). Germline V gene data show CDR1 as MNHEY and CDR2 as SMNVEV (reference sequence). Trimming left V 0 bases short and J 3 bases short, with 15 bases between. This CDR3 has 17 residues. CDR3 sequence: CASSLSADNRVNQPQHF. The CDR3 region has the DNA TGTGCCAGCAGTTTATCTGCGGACAATCGGGTCAATCAGCCCCAGCATTTT.

J is TRBJ1-2 and V is TRBV27; D unresolved. Germline lookup yields CDR1 MNHEY and CDR2 SMNVEV (reference sequence). Trimming stripped 5 bases from V and 5 bases from J, with 15 bases between. This CDR3 has 14 amino acids. CDR3 loop: CASSRVPGKYGYTF. CDR3 DNA: TGTGCCAGCAGTAGAGTGCCCGGGAAATATGGCTACACCTTC.

The V and J genes are TRBV2 and TRBJ1-5, with D perhaps TRBD1 (6 bases). Germline assignment: CDR1 SNHLY and CDR2 FYNNEI. The CDR3 is 14 amino acids. Trimming stripped 5 bases from V and 3 bases from J, with 11 bases between. CDR3 nucleotides: TGTGCCAGCAGTCCAGGGGTTCACAATCAGCCCCAGCATTTT. Translated: CASSPGVHNQPQHF.

CDR3 amino acids: CASSPDRGVYGYTF. CDR3 nucleotides: TGTGCCAGCAGTCCAGACAGGGGCGTCTATGGCTACACCTTC. This chain connects TRBV6-5 to TRBJ1-2; 8 nucleotides agree with TRBD1. CDR1 MNHEY and CDR2 SVGAGI come from the germline V gene. The length of the CDR3 is 14 residues. Trimming removed 5 bases from V and 4 bases from J; junction bases left unmatched: 6.

The chain combines TRBV10-2 with TRBJ2-7, with 7 bases that match TRBD2. Germline trimming cut 4 bases from V and 6 bases from J; bases unmatched to any gene: 6. This CDR3 is 13 amino acids long. Germline CDR1 WSHSY, CDR2 SAAADI. CDR3 in amino acids: CASSATSVPEQYF. Written as DNA, the CDR3 is TGCGCCAGCAGTGCAACTAGCGTACCCGAGCAGTACTTC.

This chain uses TRBV5-4 with TRBJ1-1, with 11 positions matching TRBD1. The junction had 7 bases not matched to a gene; V was cut back by 4 bases and J by 5 bases. This CDR3 contains 15 residues. Per germline, CDR1 SGHNT and CDR2 YYREEE (reference sequence). Here the CDR3 DNA reads TGTGCCAGCAGCCTTGGGACAGGGGGGCAAACTGAAGCTTTCTTT. Translation gives CASSLGTGGQTEAFF.

CDR3 in DNA: TGTGCCTGGACCGGACAGGGGGAGGGCTACACCTTC. This gives the protein CAWTGQGEGYTF. The chain links TRBV30 to TRBJ1-2; 10 nucleotides agree with TRBD1. Per the germline V gene, CDR1 is GTSNPN and CDR2 is SVGIG (reference sequence). V trimming: 4 bases; J trimming: 8 bases; junction bases outside the gene matches: 4. The CDR3 is 12 amino acids. Full variable domain (outside the CDR3, taken from reference TRBV30 and TRBJ1-2): SQTIHQWPATLVQPVGSPLSLECTVEGTSNPNLYWYRQAAGRGLQLLFYSVGIGQISSEVPQNLSASRPQDRQFILSSKKLLLSDSGFYLCAWTGQGEGYTFGSGTRLTVV.

The chain's CDR3 is CASSPAARDQETQYF. Here the CDR3 DNA reads TGTGCCAGTAGTCCGGCGGCCCGGGACCAAGAGACCCAGTACTTC. The V call is TRBV19, the J call TRBJ2-5; D not resolved. From germline, CDR1 is LNHDA and CDR2 SQIVND (reference sequence). The CDR3 runs 15 residues. Trimming stripped 5 bases from V and 0 bases from J, with 13 bases between.

As DNA, the CDR3 is TGTGCCAGCAGCCGAGAGACAGGCGAAAATTCACCCCTCCACTTT. As protein: CASSRETGENSPLHF. The genes are TRBV11-2 and TRBJ1-6, with TRBD1 as a possible D gene (6 bases). V shed 5 bases and J shed 7 bases, with 15 bases lying between them. CDR3 length: 15 amino acids. From germline, CDR1 is SGHAT and CDR2 FQNNGV.

As for this clone: At one of its ends the junction is not consistent with the germline gene, which may arise from a read error. The rearrangement joins TRBV5-1 to TRBJ1-5, with 8 bases identical to TRBD1. Germline V gene lookup returns CDR1 SGHRS and CDR2 YFSETQ. This CDR3 has 17 residues. The CDR3 loop is CANSEGGTGRSRQPQHF. CDR3 DNA sequence: TGCGCCAACAGCGAGGGGGGGACAGGAAGGAGTCGGCAGCCCCAGCATTTT.

V is TRBV29-1 and J is TRBJ2-1; the D gene is possibly TRBD1 (6 bases). Between the trimmed V and J ends, which lost 7 bases and 8 bases, there was a span of 12 bases. The CDR3 spans 11 residues. Germline V gene data show CDR1 as SQVTM and CDR2 as ANQGSEA. CDR3 residues: CSAPGADEQFF. CDR3 sequence (DNA): TGCAGCGCCCCAGGGGCCGATGAGCAGTTCTTC.

The chain carries TRBV7-9 and TRBJ2-2; 11 positions match TRBD2. The germline gives CDR1 SEHNR, CDR2 FQNEAQ (reference sequence). CDR3 size: 17 residues. The V segment lost 4 bases and the J segment 7 bases; nucleotides outside the gene matches: 11. CDR3: CASSSPQLAGEVGELFF. CDR3 nucleotide sequence: TGTGCCAGCAGCTCCCCCCAACTAGCGGGAGAGGTCGGGGAGCTGTTTTTT.

This chain connects TRBV2 to TRBJ2-7; TRBD1 is a possible D gene (6 bases). Germline CDR1 and CDR2: SNHLY and FYNNEI. The V end lost 6 bases, the J end lost 2 bases, and 14 bases lay between the germline ends. CDR3 length: 14 residues. This CDR3 reads CASSAGAIAYEQYF. The CDR3 DNA follows: TGTGCCAGCAGCGCAGGGGCCATTGCCTACGAGCAGTACTTC.